A selection of T cell receptor beta chains follows, all from one sample in a study of T cell responses to AZD1222 COVID-19 vaccine. Sequencing used immunoSEQ multiplex PCR; TCRdb keeps in-frame clones, though not all of them. The data show around 140,000 clones, approximately 94% seen once. The material was peripheral blood, obtained on day 0 of AZD1222 vaccination. Receptors originate from an adult in good health. Each CDR3 is given with its conserved first and last residue. A D gene is named only where the DNA matches it firmly. Size tells how often a clone was seen (once, few, many) or the class of an expanded clone, and some rows leave it out.

TGTGCCAGCAGCCAGGTGGGAGGGGGCGTCGGTGGCTACACCTTC | CASSQVGGGVGGYTF | TRBJ1-2 | TRBV2 | TRBD1 | 15 | .
TGTGCCAGCAGTGCGACTAGCGGGGGCTACAATGAGCAGTTCTTC | CASSATSGGYNEQFF | TRBJ2-1 | TRBV9 | TRBD2 | 15 | .
TGTGCCAGCAGCCCTCGCAAGACGGACAGGGTGAATGGCTACACCTTC | CASSPRKTDRVNGYTF | TRBJ1-2 | TRBV9 | TRBD1 | 16 | .
TGTGCCAGCAAGCGAAGGAGCTCCTACAATGAGCAGTTCTTC | CASKRRSSYNEQFF | TRBJ2-1 | TRBV6-5 | . | 14 | .
TGTGCCAGCTCACCAAACTCGGCCCGGACAGTTCTCCACTACGAGCAGTACTTC | CASSPNSARTVLHYEQYF | TRBJ2-7 | TRBV18 | . | 18 | .
TGTGCCAGCAGCCAAGTTACGGGGACAGGGGGCACCGGGGAGCTGTTTTTT | CASSQVTGTGGTGELFF | TRBJ2-2 | TRBV3-1/TRBV3-2 | TRBD1 | 17 | .
TGTGCCTGGAGTCCGCGTAATGAGCAGTTCTTC | CAWSPRNEQFF | TRBJ2-1 | TRBV30 | . | 11 | .
TGTGCCAGCAGCCTTTTGGACAGGGCCCACGAGCAGTACTTC | CASSLLDRAHEQYF | TRBJ2-7 | TRBV6-5 | TRBD1 | 14 | .
TGTGCCAGCAACCCGGCAGGCTCCTACGAGCAGTACTTC | CASNPAGSYEQYF | TRBJ2-7 | TRBV6-5 | . | 13 | .
TGTGCCAGCAGCCCCAGTAATAATGAGCAGTTCTTC | CASSPSNNEQFF | TRBJ2-1 | TRBV7-9 | . | 12 | .
TGTGCCAGCAACCCCAGGGGTAACTATGGCTACACCTTC | CASNPRGNYGYTF | TRBJ1-2 | TRBV12-3/TRBV12-4 | . | 13 | .
TGTGCCAGCAGTTTTAATCGGGGTTCTGAAGCTTTCTTT | CASSFNRGSEAFF | TRBJ1-1 | TRBV27 | . | 13 | .
TGTGCCAGCAGTTCCAGGGAAGGCTACACCTTC | CASSSREGYTF | TRBJ1-2 | TRBV28 | . | 11 | .
TGTGCCAGCAGTTCTGGGGGACAGGGGTTCCGAGAGACCCAGTACTTC | CASSSGGQGFRETQYF | TRBJ2-5 | TRBV6-6 | TRBD1 | 16 | .
TGTGCCAGCAGTCGGACAGCCCGCTCCTACGAGCAGTACTTC | CASSRTARSYEQYF | TRBJ2-7 | TRBV6-5 | . | 14 | once
TGTGCCAGCAGCTGGAGGACCAACCCCTCTGGAAACACTATATATTTT | CASSWRTNPSGNTIYF | TRBJ1-3 | TRBV21-1 | . | 16 | .
TGTGCCAGTAGCTGGGGGGATTCACCCCTCCACTTT | CASSWGDSPLHF | TRBJ1-6 | TRBV19 | . | 12 | .
TGTGCCAGCAGCTTGTGGAGTTACGAGCAGTACTTC | CASSLWSYEQYF | TRBJ2-7 | TRBV5-6 | . | 12 | .
TGTGCCAGCAGCACAGGGGGCGCGTATGGCTACACCTTC | CASSTGGAYGYTF | TRBJ1-2 | TRBV12-3/TRBV12-4 | TRBD1 | 13 | .
TGTGCCAGCAATCCAACAGGGTGGGGGACCCAGTACTTC | CASNPTGWGTQYF | TRBJ2-5 | TRBV7-9 | . | 13 | .
TGTGGGGTCGGGGGTAACTATGGCTACACCTTC | CGVGGNYGYTF | TRBJ1-2 | TRBV2 | . | 11 | .
TGTGCCAGTAGTATAGAGGGGACTGAAGCTTTCTTT | CASSIEGTEAFF | TRBJ1-1 | TRBV19 | . | 12 | .
TGTGCCAGCAGCCCCTCCACAGGGGGCGAATTCAATGAGCAGTTCTTC | CASSPSTGGEFNEQFF | TRBJ2-1 | TRBV7-9 | TRBD1 | 16 | .
TGTGCCAGCAATTCGCCCGGGGGGTACGAGCAGTACTTC | CASNSPGGYEQYF | TRBJ2-7 | TRBV6-5 | TRBD2 | 13 | .
TGTGCCAGCAGTTCCCGCTACGAGCAGTACTTC | CASSSRYEQYF | TRBJ2-7 | TRBV12-3/TRBV12-4 | . | 11 | .
TGTGCCTGCAAAGGGGCAGCCAACTCCTACGAGCAGTACTTC | CACKGAANSYEQYF | TRBJ2-7 | TRBV30 | . | 14 | .
TGTGCCAGCTCACCGACAGGGAACGAGCAGTACTTC | CASSPTGNEQYF | TRBJ2-7 | TRBV18 | TRBD1 | 12 | once
TGTGCCAGCAGCGCCCGGGACAGCCAAATACAAGAGACCCAGTACTTC | CASSARDSQIQETQYF | TRBJ2-5 | TRBV9 | TRBD1 | 16 | .
TGCGCCAGCAGCCAAGAGATGAGAGGGGGCGCTTCTGGATATGGCTACACCTTC | CASSQEMRGGASGYGYTF | TRBJ1-2 | TRBV4-3 | TRBD1 | 18 | .
TGTGCCAGCAGTCCGGGACAGGGCGGAGGAGAAAAACTGTTTTTT | CASSPGQGGGEKLFF | TRBJ1-4 | TRBV2 | TRBD1 | 15 | .
TGTGCCAGCAGTTTATCGAGGACCCGACGGGAAAGCTACGAGCAGTACTTC | CASSLSRTRRESYEQYF | TRBJ2-7 | TRBV27 | . | 17 | .
TGTGCCAGCAGTTTAAATCGAGTCACAGATACGCAGTATTTT | CASSLNRVTDTQYF | TRBJ2-3 | TRBV27 | . | 14 | .
TGTGCCAGCAGCGTACCTTTACGAGGAACTGGGGCCAACGTCCTGACTTTC | CASSVPLRGTGANVLTF | TRBJ2-6 | TRBV9 | . | 17 | .
TGTGCCAGCTCACGGACAGATTCCAACTACGAGCAGTACTTC | CASSRTDSNYEQYF | TRBJ2-7 | TRBV18 | . | 14 | .
TGTGCCAGCAGCCGTAGCGGGAGGATCAACAATGAGCAGTTCTTC | CASSRSGRINNEQFF | TRBJ2-1 | TRBV7-3 | TRBD2 | 15 | .
TGTGCCAGCAGCGTAGTTGGACAGGGGACGACAGAGACCCAGTACTTC | CASSVVGQGTTETQYF | TRBJ2-5 | TRBV9 | TRBD1 | 16 | .
TGTGCCAGCAGCCGAACAGAGACCCAGTACTTC | CASSRTETQYF | TRBJ2-5 | TRBV7-9 | . | 11 | once
TGCGCCAGCAGCCAGATAGTAACAGGGGTGTCCACCGGGGAGCTGTTTTTT | CASSQIVTGVSTGELFF | TRBJ2-2 | TRBV4-1 | TRBD1 | 17 | .
TGTGCCAGCAGTTACTTCGGGAACACTGAAGCTTTCTTT | CASSYFGNTEAFF | TRBJ1-1 | TRBV6-5 | . | 13 | .
TGTGCCAGCACGAGGGCCACGGACAGGGGACGGGGTGGCTACACCTTC | CASTRATDRGRGGYTF | TRBJ1-2 | TRBV9 | TRBD1 | 16 | .
TGCGCCAGCAGCCAGAAGAGGACTAGCGGGTACAATGAGCAGTTCTTC | CASSQKRTSGYNEQFF | TRBJ2-1 | TRBV4-1 | TRBD2 | 16 | .
TGTGCCAGCAGCAAGTGGGGGAACACTGAAGCTTTCTTT | CASSKWGNTEAFF | TRBJ1-1 | TRBV6-2/TRBV6-3 | . | 13 | .
TGTGCCAGCAGCCAAGCGAGGGAAATCAGCTCCTACGAGCAGTACTTC | CASSQAREISSYEQYF | TRBJ2-7 | TRBV3-1/TRBV3-2 | . | 16 | .
TGCGCCAGCAGCCAAGATCCCGGGACTAGCGCCACGACCTACGAGCAGTACTTC | CASSQDPGTSATTYEQYF | TRBJ2-7 | TRBV4-3 | TRBD2 | 18 | .
TGTGCCAGCAGCCCACAGGGATTCAATGGCTACACCTTC | CASSPQGFNGYTF | TRBJ1-2 | TRBV6-2/TRBV6-3 | . | 13 | .
TGTGCCATCAGTGAGTCGAACTCCTACGAGCAGTACTTC | CAISESNSYEQYF | TRBJ2-7 | TRBV10-3 | . | 13 | .